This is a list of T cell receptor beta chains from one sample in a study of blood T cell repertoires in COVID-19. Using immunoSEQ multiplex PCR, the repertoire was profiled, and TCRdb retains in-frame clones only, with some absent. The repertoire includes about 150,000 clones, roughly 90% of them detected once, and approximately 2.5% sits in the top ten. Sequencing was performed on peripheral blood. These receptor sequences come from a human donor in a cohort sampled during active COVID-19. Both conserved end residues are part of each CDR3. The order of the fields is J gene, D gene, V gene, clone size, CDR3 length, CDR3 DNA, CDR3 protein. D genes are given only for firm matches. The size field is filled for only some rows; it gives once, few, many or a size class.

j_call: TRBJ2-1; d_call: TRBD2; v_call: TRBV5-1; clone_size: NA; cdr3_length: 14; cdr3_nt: TGCGCCAGCAGGTTGGGACTAGCGGGAGATGAGCAGTTCTTC; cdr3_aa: CASRLGLAGDEQFF
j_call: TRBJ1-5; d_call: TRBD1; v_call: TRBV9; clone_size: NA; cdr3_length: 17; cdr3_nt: TGTGCCAGCAGCGGAGGGGAAGGGACAGTTAGCAATCAGCCCCAGCATTTT; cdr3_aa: CASSGGEGTVSNQPQHF
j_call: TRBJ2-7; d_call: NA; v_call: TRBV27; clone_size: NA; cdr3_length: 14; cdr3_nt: TGTGCCAGCAGTCCCCGTGTGGAGGGCTACGAGCAGTACTTC; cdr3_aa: CASSPRVEGYEQYF
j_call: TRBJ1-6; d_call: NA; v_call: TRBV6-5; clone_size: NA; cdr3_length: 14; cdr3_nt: TGTGCCAGCAGTTTTCGACAGGCCTATTCACCCCTCCACTTT; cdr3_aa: CASSFRQAYSPLHF
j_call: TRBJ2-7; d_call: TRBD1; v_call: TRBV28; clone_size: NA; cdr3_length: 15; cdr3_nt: TGTGCCAGCAGTCCGAGGGACAGACCTCGGGGCGAGCAGTACTTC; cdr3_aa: CASSPRDRPRGEQYF
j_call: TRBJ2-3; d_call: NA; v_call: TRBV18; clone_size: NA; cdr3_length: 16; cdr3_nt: TGTGCCAGCTCACCCCCAACGAGCGGGCGGAGGGATACGCAGTATTTT; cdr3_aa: CASSPPTSGRRDTQYF
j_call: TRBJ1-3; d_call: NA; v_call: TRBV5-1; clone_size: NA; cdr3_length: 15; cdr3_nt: TGCGCCAGCAGCTTGGACAGTTACTCTGGAAACACCATATATTTT; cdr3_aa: CASSLDSYSGNTIYF
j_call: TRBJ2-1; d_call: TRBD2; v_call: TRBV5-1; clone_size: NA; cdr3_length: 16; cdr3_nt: TGCGCCAGCACCCCTGCTGGCGGGAGGGCCCTCAATGAGCAGTTCTTC; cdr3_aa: CASTPAGGRALNEQFF
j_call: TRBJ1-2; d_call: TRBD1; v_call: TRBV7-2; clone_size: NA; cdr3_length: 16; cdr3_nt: TGTGCCAGCAGCTTAGTAGGGGTGAGGGGGCGCTATGGCTACACCTTC; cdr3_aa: CASSLVGVRGRYGYTF
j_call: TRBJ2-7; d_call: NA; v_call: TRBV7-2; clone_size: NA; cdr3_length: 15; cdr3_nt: TGTGCCAGCAGCTTAGCACCAGGACAGAACTACGAGCAGTACTTC; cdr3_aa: CASSLAPGQNYEQYF
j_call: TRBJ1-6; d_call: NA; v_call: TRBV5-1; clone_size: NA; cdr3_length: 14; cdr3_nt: TGCGCCAGCAGCTTTATCTCTGATAATTCACCCCTCCACTTT; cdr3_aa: CASSFISDNSPLHF
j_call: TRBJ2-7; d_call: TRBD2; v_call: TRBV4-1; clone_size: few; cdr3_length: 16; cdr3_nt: TGCGCCAGCAGCCAAAGGGGCCAAGCGGGAGAGTCCGAGCAGTACTTC; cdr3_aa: CASSQRGQAGESEQYF
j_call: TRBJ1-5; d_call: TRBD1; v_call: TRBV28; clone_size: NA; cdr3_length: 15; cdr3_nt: TGTGCCAGCAGCCAGGGGGGAGGTTGGAATCAGCCCCAGCATTTT; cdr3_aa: CASSQGGGWNQPQHF
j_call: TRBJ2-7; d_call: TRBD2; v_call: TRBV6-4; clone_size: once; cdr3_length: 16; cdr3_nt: TGTGCCAGCAGTGAATTTACGCGGGAGCCCTCCTACGAGCAGTACTTC; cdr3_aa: CASSEFTREPSYEQYF
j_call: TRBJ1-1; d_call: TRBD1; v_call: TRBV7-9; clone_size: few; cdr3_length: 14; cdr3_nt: TGTGCCAGCAGCCCCTGGACAGGGAACACTGAAGCTTTCTTT; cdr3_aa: CASSPWTGNTEAFF
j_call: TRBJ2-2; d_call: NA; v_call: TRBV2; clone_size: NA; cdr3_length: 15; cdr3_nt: TGTGCCAGCAGTAATCGGGGAGGAAGTACCGGGGAGCTGTTTTTT; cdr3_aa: CASSNRGGSTGELFF
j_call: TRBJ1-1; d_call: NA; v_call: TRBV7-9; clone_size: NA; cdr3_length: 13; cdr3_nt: TGTGCCAGCAGCTTAAGAGATCGGGGTGAAGCTTTCTTT; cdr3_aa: CASSLRDRGEAFF
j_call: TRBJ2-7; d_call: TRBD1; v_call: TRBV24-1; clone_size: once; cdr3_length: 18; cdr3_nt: TGTGCCACCAGTGACCGCGGGGGCCCGGGACAGGGGCGCTACGAGCAGTACTTC; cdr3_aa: CATSDRGGPGQGRYEQYF
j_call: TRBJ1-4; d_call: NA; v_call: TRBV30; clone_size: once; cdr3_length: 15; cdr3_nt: TGTGCCTGGAGTGTGGGGCTGGGAAAAGGGGAAAAACTGTTTTTT; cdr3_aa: CAWSVGLGKGEKLFF
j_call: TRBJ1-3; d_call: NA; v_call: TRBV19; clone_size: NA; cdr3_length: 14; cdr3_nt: TGTGCCAGTAGTAAAGGACAGATTGGAAACACCATATATTTT; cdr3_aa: CASSKGQIGNTIYF
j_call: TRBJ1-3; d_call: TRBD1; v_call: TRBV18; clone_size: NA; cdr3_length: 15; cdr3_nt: TGTGCCAGCTCACAGAACGGACAGGGGACGGACACCATATATTTT; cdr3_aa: CASSQNGQGTDTIYF
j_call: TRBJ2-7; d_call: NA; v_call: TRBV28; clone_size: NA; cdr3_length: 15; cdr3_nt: TGTGCCAGCAGATCCCGGGCTCCGGGAAGCTACGAGCAGTACTTC; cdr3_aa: CASRSRAPGSYEQYF
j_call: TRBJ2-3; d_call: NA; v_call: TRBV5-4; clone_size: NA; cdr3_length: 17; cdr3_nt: TGTGCCAGCAGCTTAGACTCGGACATGACGGTAGCAGATACGCAGTATTTT; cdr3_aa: CASSLDSDMTVADTQYF
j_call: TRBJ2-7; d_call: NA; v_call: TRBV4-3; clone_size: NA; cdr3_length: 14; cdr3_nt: TGCGCCAGCAGCCAAGATGGGGAGGTAGCCGAGCAGTACTTC; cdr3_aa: CASSQDGEVAEQYF
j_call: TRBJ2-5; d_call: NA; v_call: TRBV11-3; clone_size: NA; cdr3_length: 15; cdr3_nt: TGTGCCAGCAGCTTGGGGCTAGTCGGCGAAGAGACCCAGTACTTC; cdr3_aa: CASSLGLVGEETQYF
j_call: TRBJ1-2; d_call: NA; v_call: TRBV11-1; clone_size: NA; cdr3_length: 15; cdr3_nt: TGTGCCAGCAGCTCGACCTGGGAGGGTTTAGATGGCTACACCTTC; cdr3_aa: CASSSTWEGLDGYTF
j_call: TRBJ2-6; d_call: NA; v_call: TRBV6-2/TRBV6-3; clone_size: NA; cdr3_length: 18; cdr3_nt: TGTGCCAGCAGTTACGACGGGGAGTGGGGCTCTGGGGCCAACGTCCTGACTTTC; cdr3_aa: CASSYDGEWGSGANVLTF
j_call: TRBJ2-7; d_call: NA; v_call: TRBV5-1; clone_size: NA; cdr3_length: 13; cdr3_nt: TGCGCCAGCAGCTTTGAACAGGGCTACGAGCAGTACTTC; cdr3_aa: CASSFEQGYEQYF
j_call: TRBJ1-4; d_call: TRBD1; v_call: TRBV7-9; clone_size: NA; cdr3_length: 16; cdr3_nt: TGTGCCAGCAGCTGGGCAGGGGGCTGGGCTAATGAAAAACTGTTTTTT; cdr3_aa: CASSWAGGWANEKLFF
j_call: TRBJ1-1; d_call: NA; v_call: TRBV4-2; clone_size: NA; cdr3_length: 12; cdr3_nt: TGTGCCAGCAGCCACCCCGGGGGGCTAGCTTTCTTT; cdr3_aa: CASSHPGGLAFF
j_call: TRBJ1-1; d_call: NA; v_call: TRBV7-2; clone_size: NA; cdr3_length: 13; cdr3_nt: TGTGCCAGCAGCTTACAGCGGAACACTGAAGCTTTCTTT; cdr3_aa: CASSLQRNTEAFF
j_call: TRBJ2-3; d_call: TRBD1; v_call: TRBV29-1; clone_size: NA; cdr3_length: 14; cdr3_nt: TGCAGCGTTGAACGACAGGGATTCACAGATACGCAGTATTTT; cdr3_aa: CSVERQGFTDTQYF